The clone carrying this TCR beta chain was seen a few times. Its target is not known. Isolated RNA was reverse transcribed in full, so expressed TCRB transcripts were sequenced. Clones were read by immunoSEQ multiplex PCR, and TCRdb kept only the in-frame ones, dropping some. The sample lists about 160,000 clones, approximately 7.8% occurring once. The data belong to a study of beta chain features in type 1 diabetes. Overall study results and limits: Shortening of TCRB CDR3s, moderate but significant, appeared in all four CD4+ subsets of Type 1 diabetes patients. Researchers reported that naive, central memory and Treg TCRB repertoires appeared more similar in patients than in healthy donors.

This CDR3 region has 15 residues. The ends lost 3 bases at V and 7 bases at J; junction bases unmatched: 7. The germline gives CDR1 SGHAT, CDR2 FQNNGV. The genes are TRBV11-2 and TRBJ1-4, with 8 nucleotides matching TRBD1. Sequencing was carried out using central memory CD4+ T cells from blood. The sequence derives from a woman between 35 and 50 years old with type 1 diabetes. The CDR3 DNA follows: TGTGCCAGCAGCTTTACCGGACAGGGAAGTGAAAAACTGTTTTTT. Its protein product is CASSFTGQGSEKLFF.